Below are 2 T cell receptor beta chains sequenced from a single sample in a study of cytomegalovirus exposure and HLA in healthy donors. Measured with immunoSEQ multiplex PCR; TCRdb has only the in-frame clones, and not every one. Among around 200,000 clones listed, about 86% were seen once. Sequenced sample: PBMCs. These receptor sequences come from a woman younger than 30 in good health and CMV-seropositive.

This clone was counted between two and nine times. The same CDR3 is also encoded by other DNA sequences in this sample. The chain links TRBV5-4 to TRBJ2-1; TRBD2 matches at 8 bases. This CDR3 is 14 amino acids long. Germline V CDR1 and CDR2: SGHNT, YYREEE (reference sequence). The junction had 4 bases not matched to a gene; V was cut back by 3 bases and J by 5 bases. This CDR3 is CASSSGGGHNEQFF. The CDR3 coding sequence is TGTGCCAGCAGCTCCGGGGGGGGCCACAATGAGCAGTTCTTC.

The chain has TRBV4-2 and TRBJ2-1; no firm D call. CDR1 and CDR2 (germline): LGHNA, YNFKEQ. CDR3 length: 13 residues. V lost 0 bases and J lost 7, with 7 bases in between. The CDR3 region is CASSQDGRNEQFF. The CDR3 DNA reads as TGTGCCAGCAGCCAAGATGGGCGAAATGAGCAGTTCTTC.